This T cell receptor beta chain originates from a study of cytomegalovirus exposure and HLA in healthy donors. Germline V gene sequence: CDR1 LNHDA, CDR2 SQIVND (reference sequence). V gave up 7 bases and J gave up 0 bases, with 15 bases separating them. CDR3 length equals 15 residues. This clone has a single count. The target antigen is unknown. Donors showed nominal health when sampled, although they likely had unrecorded immune exposures. The PCR had 60 Vbeta and 13 Jbeta primers. Data came from immunoSEQ multiplex PCR; TCRdb stores just in-frame clones and leaves some out. The sample lists 180,000 or so clones, 82% occurring once. Findings and limits, study-wide: A later analysis found that most CMV-associated TCR beta chains appeared HLA-restricted.

This clonotype was obtained from a boy younger than 10 in good health and CMV-seronegative. This chain links TRBV19 with TRBJ1-1; the D gene is possibly TRBD1 (6 bases). The sequenced sample consisted of PBMCs. CDR3 nucleotides: TGTGCCAGTATGTACTTAGACAGGCTGAACACTGAAGCTTTCTTT. Encoded protein: CASMYLDRLNTEAFF.